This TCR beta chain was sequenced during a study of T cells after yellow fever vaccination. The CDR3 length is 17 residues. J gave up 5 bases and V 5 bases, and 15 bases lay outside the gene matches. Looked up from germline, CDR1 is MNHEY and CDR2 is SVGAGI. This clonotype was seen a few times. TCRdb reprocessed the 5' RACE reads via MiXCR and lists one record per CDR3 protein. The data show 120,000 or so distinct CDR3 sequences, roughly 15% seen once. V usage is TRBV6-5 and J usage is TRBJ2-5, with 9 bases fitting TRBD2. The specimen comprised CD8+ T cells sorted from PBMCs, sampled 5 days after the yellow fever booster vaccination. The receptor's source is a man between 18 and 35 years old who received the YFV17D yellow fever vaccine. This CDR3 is CASSLRPRAGGLETQYF. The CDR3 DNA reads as TGTGCCAGCAGTCTCCGCCCCAGAGCGGGGGGCCTGGAGACCCAGTACTTC.